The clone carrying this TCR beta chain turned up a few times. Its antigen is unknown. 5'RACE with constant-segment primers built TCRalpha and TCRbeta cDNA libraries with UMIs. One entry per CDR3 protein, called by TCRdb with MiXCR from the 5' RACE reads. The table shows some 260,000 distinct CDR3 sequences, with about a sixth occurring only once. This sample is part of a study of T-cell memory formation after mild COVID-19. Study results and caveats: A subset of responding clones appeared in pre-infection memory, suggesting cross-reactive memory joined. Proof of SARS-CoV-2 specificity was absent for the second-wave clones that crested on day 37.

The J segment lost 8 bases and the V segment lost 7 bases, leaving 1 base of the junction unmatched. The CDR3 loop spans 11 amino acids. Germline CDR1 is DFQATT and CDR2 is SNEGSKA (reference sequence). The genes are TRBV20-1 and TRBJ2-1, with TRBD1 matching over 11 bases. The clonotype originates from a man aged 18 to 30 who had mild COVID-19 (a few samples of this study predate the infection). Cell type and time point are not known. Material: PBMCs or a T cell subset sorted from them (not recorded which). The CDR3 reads CSVDRGHEQFF. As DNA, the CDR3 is TGCAGTGTGGACAGGGGGCATGAGCAGTTCTTC.